This record covers a single TCR beta chain. Its antigen is as yet unknown. This record belongs to a study of cytomegalovirus exposure and HLA in healthy donors. A multiplex PCR was run with 60 Vbeta primers and 13 Jbeta primers. Methods used by the authors: As a later analysis found, there were around 86 million unique TCR beta chains, of which around 10 million were shared. Only in-frame clones appear in the TCRdb table, and some are missing; sequencing was by immunoSEQ multiplex PCR. The DNA gave D and trimming, while V, J and clone size come from that table. The sample carries around 170,000 clones, around 81% recorded once. Trimming stripped 7 bases from V and 9 bases from J, with 16 bases between. Germline V gene data show CDR1 as ENHRY and CDR2 as SYGVKD. This CDR3 spans 13 amino acids. Overall study findings and caveats: Exclusion applied to some V segments, including TRBV6-2 and TRBV6-3, as they were indistinguishable. A prior analysis recorded that most TCR beta V segments were productive about 87% or about 30% of the time. Reportedly, TCR beta sequences accurately predicted HLA-A and HLA-B alleles in most subjects.

The V gene is TRBV10-3, the J gene TRBJ2-1, with D possibly TRBD2 on 6 matching bases. The receptor's source is a man aged 35 to 55 in good health and CMV-seronegative. The material sequenced was PBMCs. The CDR3 protein is CAIIDGRSSEQFF. For the CDR3, the DNA is TGTGCCATCATTGACGGGAGATCGAGTGAGCAGTTCTTC.